This entry describes one TCR beta chain. No antigen is known for it. From germline, CDR1 is SQVTM and CDR2 ANQGSEA. After removal of 7 bases from V and 4 bases from J, the junction contained 8 bases not matched to a gene. The CDR3 extends over 15 amino acids. Extracted RNA was reverse transcribed into cDNA, the sequencing template. Some clones are missing from TCRdb's copy, which holds only in-frame ones; the method was immunoSEQ multiplex PCR. This sample has 160,000 or so clones; 50% to 75% occur once, and the top ten carry 16%. Treatment in this sample: oral pan-JAK inhibitor, 5-10 mg twice daily. The data originate from a study of CD8+ T cells in alopecia areata. General study results and limits: Among patients, TCR sharing was less clear than in mice, a difference possibly due in part to HLA diversity in the patient population. The study found higher clonality in lesional than normal scalp, especially in alopecia totalis/universalis. Expanded CD8+ clones among the top 100, and scalp clonality, were significantly decreased by tofacitinib. Uncertain still, given a single nonresponder, is whether baseline CD8+ expansion links to response.

The TCR was taken from a human donor with alopecia areata. Sequenced here: CD4+ T cells sorted from blood, sampled at approximately week 60, from a patient treated with tofacitinib. The rearrangement joins TRBV29-1 to TRBJ2-3; 13 nucleotides match TRBD2. This CDR3 is CSARLAGGFADTQYF. Written as DNA, the CDR3 is TGCAGCGCCCGACTAGCGGGGGGTTTCGCAGATACGCAGTATTTT.